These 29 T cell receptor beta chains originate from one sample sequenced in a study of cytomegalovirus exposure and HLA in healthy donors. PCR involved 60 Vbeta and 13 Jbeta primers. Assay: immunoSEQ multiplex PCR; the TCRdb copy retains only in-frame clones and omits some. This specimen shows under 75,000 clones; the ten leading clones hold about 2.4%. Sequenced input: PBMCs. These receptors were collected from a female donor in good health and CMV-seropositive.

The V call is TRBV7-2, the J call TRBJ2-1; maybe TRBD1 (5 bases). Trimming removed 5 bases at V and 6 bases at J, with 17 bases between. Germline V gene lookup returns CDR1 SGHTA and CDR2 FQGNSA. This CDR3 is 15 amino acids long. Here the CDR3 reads CASSLGSGATNEQFF. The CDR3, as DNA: TGTGCCAGCAGCCTCGGGTCTGGGGCCACCAATGAGCAGTTCTTC.

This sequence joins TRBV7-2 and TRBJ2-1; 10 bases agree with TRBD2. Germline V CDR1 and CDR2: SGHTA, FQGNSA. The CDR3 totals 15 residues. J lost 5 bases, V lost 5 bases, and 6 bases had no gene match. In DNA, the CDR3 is TGTGCCAGCAGCCCCCAAGCGGGAGGGGACAATGAGCAGTTCTTC. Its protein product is CASSPQAGGDNEQFF.

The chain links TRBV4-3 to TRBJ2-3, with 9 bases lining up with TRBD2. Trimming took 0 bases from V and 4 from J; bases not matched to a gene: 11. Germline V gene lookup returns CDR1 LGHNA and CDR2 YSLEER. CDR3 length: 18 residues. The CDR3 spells CASSQEVKRGAFADTQYF. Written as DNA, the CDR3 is TGCGCCAGCAGCCAAGAGGTGAAGCGGGGGGCTTTCGCAGATACGCAGTATTTT.

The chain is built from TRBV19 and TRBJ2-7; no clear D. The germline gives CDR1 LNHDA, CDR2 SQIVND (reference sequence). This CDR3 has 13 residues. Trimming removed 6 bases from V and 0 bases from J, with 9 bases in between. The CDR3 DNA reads TGTGCCAGTAGGAGCACTGACTCCTACGAGCAGTACTTC. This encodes CASRSTDSYEQYF.

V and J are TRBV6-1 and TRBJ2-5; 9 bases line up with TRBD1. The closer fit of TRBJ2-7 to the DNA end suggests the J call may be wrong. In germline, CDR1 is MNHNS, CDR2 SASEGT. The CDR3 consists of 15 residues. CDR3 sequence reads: CASSTGQGGGHEQYF. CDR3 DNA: TGTGCCAGCAGTACGGGACAGGGTGGTGGCCACGAGCAGTACTTC.

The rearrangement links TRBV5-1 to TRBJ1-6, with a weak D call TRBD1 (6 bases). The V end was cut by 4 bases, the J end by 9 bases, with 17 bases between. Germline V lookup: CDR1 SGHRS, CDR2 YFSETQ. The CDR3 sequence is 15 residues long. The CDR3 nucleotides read TGCGCCAGCAGCGCTTACAGTGCGGACAGTTCACCCCTCCACTTT. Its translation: CASSAYSADSSPLHF. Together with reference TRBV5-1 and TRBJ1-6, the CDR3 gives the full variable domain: KAGVTQTPRYLIKTRGQQVTLSCSPISGHRSVSWYQQTPGQGLQFLFEYFSETQRNKGNFPGRFSGRQFSNSRSEMNVSTLELGDSALYLCASSAYSADSSPLHFGNGTRLTVT.

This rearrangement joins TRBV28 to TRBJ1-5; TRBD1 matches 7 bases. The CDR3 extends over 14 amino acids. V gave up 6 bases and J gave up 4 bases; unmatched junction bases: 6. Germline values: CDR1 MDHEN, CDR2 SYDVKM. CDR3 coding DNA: TGTGCCAGCAGCGTGGGGACAGTGAATCAGCCCCAGCATTTT. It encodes CASSVGTVNQPQHF.

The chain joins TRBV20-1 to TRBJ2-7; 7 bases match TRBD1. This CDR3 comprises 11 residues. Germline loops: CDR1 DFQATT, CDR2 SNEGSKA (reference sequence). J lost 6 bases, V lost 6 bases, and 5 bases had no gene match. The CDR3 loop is CSATTGVEQYF. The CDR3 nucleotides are TGCAGTGCCACTACAGGGGTCGAGCAGTACTTC.

The CDR3 nucleotides are TGCAGCGTTACCTCTTCCACCAGAGGGTACCAGTACTTC. Translation gives CSVTSSTRGYQYF. The chain combines TRBV29-1 with TRBJ2-5; weak D call: TRBD2 (5 bases). V was cut by 5 bases and J by 10 bases, with 20 bases left in between. Germline V lookup: CDR1 SQVTM, CDR2 ANQGSEA. The CDR3 runs 13 residues.

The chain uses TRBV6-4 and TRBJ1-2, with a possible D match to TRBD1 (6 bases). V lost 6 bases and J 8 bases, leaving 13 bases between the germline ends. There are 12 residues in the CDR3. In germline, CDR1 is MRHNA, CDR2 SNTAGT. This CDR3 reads CASSGEQGGYTF. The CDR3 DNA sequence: TGTGCCAGCAGCGGGGAACAGGGCGGCTACACCTTC.

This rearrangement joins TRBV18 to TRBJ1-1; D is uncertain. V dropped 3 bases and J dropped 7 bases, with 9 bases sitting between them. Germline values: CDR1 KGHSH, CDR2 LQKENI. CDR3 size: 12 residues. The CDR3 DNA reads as TGTGCCAGCTCACCCGGCGGTTATGAAGCTTTCTTT. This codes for CASSPGGYEAFF.

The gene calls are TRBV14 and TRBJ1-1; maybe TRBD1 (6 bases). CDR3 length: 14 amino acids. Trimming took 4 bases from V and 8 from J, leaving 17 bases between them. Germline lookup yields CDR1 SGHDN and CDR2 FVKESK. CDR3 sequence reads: CASSPSRDTGEAFF. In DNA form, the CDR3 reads TGTGCCAGCAGCCCATCTCGGGACACTGGAGAAGCTTTCTTT.

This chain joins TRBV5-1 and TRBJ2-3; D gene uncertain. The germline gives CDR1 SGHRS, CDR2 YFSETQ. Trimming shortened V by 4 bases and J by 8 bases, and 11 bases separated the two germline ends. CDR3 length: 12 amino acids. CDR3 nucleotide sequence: TGCGCCAGCAGCCCCGAGGCGCTTACGCAGTATTTT. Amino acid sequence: CASSPEALTQYF. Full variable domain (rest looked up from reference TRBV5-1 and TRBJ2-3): KAGVTQTPRYLIKTRGQQVTLSCSPISGHRSVSWYQQTPGQGLQFLFEYFSETQRNKGNFPGRFSGRQFSNSRSEMNVSTLELGDSALYLCASSPEALTQYFGPGTRLTVL.

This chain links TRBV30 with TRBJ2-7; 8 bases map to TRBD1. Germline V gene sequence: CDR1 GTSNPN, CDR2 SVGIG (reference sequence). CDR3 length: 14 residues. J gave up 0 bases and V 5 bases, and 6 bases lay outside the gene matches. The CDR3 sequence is CAWQGQVNSYEQYF. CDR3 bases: TGTGCCTGGCAGGGACAGGTTAACTCCTACGAGCAGTACTTC.

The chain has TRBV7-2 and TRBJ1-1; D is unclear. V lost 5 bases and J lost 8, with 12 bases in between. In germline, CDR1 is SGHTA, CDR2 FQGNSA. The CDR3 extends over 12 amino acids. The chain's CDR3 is CASSPFRGEAFF. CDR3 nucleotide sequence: TGTGCCAGCAGCCCCTTTCGGGGAGAAGCTTTCTTT.

The DNA for the CDR3 is TGTGCCTGGAGTTTAGGAGGGATACAGGAGGCCTATGGCTACACCTTC. It encodes CAWSLGGIQEAYGYTF. The chain employs TRBV30 and TRBJ1-2; TRBD1 is a possible D gene (5 bases). The CDR3 has 16 amino acids. Germline loops: CDR1 GTSNPN, CDR2 SVGIG (reference sequence). V was trimmed by 2 bases and J by 4 bases, leaving 20 bases between them.

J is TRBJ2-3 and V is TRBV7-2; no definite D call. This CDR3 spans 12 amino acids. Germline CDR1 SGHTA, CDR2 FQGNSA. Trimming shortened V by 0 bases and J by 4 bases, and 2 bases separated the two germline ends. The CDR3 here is CASSLASDTQYF. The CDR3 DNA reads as TGTGCCAGCAGCTTAGCCTCAGATACGCAGTATTTT. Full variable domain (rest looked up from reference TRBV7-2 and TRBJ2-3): GAGVSQSPSNKVTEKGKDVELRCDPISGHTALYWYRQSLGQGLEFLIYFQGNSAPDKSGLPSDRFSAERTGGSVSTLTIQRTQQEDSAVYLCASSLASDTQYFGPGTRLTVL.

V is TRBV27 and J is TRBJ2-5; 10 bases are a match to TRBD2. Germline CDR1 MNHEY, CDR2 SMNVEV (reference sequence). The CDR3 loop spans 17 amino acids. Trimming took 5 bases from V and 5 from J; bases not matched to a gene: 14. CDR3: CASSQLAGEGRGETQYF. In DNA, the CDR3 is TGTGCCAGCAGTCAGCTAGCGGGAGAGGGAAGAGGGGAGACCCAGTACTTC.

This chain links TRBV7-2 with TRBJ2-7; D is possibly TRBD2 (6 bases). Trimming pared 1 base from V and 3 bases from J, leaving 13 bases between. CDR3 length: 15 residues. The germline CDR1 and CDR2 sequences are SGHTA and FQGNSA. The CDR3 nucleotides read TGTGCCAGCAGCTTAGTAGAGCGGGCGAACTACGAGCAGTACTTC. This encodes CASSLVERANYEQYF.

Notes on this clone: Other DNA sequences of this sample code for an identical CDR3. The CDR3 DNA follows: TGTGCCAGCACTAGCGGGAGTAGGGACACCGGGGAGCTGTTTTTT. Translation gives CASTSGSRDTGELFF. This sequence joins TRBV28 and TRBJ2-2; 10 nucleotides line up with TRBD2. Germline lookup yields CDR1 MDHEN and CDR2 SYDVKM. The CDR3 is 15 amino acids. V lost 7 bases and J lost 3; bases outside the gene matches: 5.

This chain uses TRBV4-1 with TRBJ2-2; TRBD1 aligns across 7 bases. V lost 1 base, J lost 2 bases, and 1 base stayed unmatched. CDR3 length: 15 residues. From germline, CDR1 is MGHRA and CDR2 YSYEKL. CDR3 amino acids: CASSQGQGNTGELFF. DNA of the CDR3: TGCGCCAGCAGCCAAGGACAGGGAAACACCGGGGAGCTGTTTTTT.

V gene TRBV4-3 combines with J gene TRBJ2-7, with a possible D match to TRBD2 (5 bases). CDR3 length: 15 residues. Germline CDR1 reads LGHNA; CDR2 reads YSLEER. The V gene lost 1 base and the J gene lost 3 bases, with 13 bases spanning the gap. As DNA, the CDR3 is TGCGCCAGCAGCCAAGCGCGAGGGTCCCTCTACGAGCAGTACTTC. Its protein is CASSQARGSLYEQYF.

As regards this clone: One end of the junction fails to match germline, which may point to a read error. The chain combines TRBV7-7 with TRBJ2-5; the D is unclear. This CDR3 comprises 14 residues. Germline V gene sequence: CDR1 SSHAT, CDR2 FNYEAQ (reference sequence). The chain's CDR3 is CASSPDIQQETQYF. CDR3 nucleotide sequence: TGTGCTAGCAGCCCCGACATCCAACAAGAGACCCAGTACTTC.

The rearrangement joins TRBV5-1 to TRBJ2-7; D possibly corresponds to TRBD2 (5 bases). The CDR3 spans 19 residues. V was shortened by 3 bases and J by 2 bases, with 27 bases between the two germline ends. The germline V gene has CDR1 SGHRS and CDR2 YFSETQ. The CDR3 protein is CASSSGYGLIPELAYEQYF. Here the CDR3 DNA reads TGCGCCAGCAGCTCCGGGTATGGACTTATACCAGAACTCGCCTACGAGCAGTACTTC.

The CDR3 region has the DNA TGCGCCAGCAGCCAAGCCAGGGGGGAGACCTCTCCGTGCCATCAGCCCCAGCATTTT. Translating it yields CASSQARGETSPCHQPQHF. This rearrangement joins TRBV4-3 to TRBJ1-5; 7 nucleotides agree with TRBD1. This CDR3 contains 19 residues. V shed 1 base and J 5 bases; nucleotides not matched to a gene: 17. Germline V lookup: CDR1 LGHNA, CDR2 YSLEER.

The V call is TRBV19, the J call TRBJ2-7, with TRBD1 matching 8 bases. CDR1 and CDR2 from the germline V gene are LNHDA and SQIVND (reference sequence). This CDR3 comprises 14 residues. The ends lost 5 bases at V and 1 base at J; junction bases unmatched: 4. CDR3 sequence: CASSPGQASYEQYF. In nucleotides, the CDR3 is TGTGCCAGTAGTCCGGGACAGGCTTCCTACGAGCAGTACTTC.

CDR3 sequence: CASSVGSLRGQSYGYTF. The CDR3 nucleotides read TGTGCCAGCAGCGTAGGATCGTTGAGGGGGCAAAGCTATGGCTACACCTTC. This chain connects TRBV9 to TRBJ1-2; 7 nucleotides match TRBD1. This CDR3 region has 17 residues. In germline, CDR1 is SGDLS, CDR2 YYNGEE. J gave up 4 bases and V 0 bases, and 12 bases lay outside the gene matches.

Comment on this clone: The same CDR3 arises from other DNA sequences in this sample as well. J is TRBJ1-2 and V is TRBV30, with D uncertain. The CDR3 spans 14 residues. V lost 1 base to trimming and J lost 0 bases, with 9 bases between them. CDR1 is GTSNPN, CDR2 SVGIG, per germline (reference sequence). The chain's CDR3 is CAWSETLANYGYTF. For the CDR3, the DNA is TGTGCCTGGAGTGAGACACTAGCTAACTATGGCTACACCTTC.

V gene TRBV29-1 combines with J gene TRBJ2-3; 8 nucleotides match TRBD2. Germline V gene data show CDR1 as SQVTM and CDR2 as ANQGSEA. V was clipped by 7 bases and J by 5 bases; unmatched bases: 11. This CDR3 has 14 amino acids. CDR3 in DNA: TGCAGCGGTGATAGCGGGATCGGAGGAGATACGCAGTATTTT. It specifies CSGDSGIGGDTQYF.